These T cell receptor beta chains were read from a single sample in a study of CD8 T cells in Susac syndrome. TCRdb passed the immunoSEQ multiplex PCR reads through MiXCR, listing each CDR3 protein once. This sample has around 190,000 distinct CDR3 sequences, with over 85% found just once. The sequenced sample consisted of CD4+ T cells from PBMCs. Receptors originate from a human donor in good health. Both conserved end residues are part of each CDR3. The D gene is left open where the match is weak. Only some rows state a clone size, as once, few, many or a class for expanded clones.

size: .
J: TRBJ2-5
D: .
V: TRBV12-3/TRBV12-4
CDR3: CASSLTRTAPRETQYF
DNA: TGTGCCAGCAGTTTAACCAGGACAGCCCCTCGAGAGACCCAGTACTTC

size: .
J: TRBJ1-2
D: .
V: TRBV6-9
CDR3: CASTSPLHYTF
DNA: TGTGCCAGCACCTCTCCCCTTCATTACACCTTC

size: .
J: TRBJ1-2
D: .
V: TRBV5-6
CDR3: CASSLKQGYTF
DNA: TGTGCCAGCAGCTTGAAACAGGGCTACACCTTC

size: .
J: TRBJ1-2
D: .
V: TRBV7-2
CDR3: CASSPGRGDYGYTF
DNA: TGTGCCAGCAGCCCGGGCCGGGGGGACTATGGCTACACCTTC

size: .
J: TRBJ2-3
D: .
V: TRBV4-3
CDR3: CASSQEALSTDTQYF
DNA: TGCGCCAGCAGCCAAGAGGCGTTGAGCACAGATACGCAGTATTTT

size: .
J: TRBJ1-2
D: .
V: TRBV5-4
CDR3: CASSEGQVSRYTF
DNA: TGTGCCAGCAGCGAGGGACAAGTAAGTCGCTACACCTTC

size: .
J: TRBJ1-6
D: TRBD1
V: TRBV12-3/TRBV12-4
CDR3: CASSLKPGQGNSPLHF
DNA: TGTGCCAGCAGCCTTAAACCGGGACAGGGGAATTCACCCCTCCACTTT

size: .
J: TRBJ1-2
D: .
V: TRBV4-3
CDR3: CASSISGQTLNGYTF
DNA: TGCGCCAGCAGCATAAGCGGGCAGACCCTGAATGGCTACACCTTC

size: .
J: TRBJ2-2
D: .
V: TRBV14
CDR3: CASSLRGRGNTGELFF
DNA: TGTGCCAGCAGCCTCCGGGGGCGGGGGAACACCGGGGAGCTGTTTTTT

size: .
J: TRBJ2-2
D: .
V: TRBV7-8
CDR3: CASSRVVGGLTGELFF
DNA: TGTGCCAGCAGCCGGGTGGTGGGGGGTCTCACCGGGGAGCTGTTTTTT

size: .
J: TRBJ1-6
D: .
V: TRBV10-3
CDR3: CASQAGFYNSPLHF
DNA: TGTGCCAGCCAGGCAGGGTTCTATAATTCACCCCTCCACTTT

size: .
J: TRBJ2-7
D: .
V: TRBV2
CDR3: CASSDALSYEQYF
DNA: TGTGCCAGCAGTGATGCCCTCTCCTACGAGCAGTACTTC

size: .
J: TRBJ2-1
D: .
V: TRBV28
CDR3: CASGTGQFF
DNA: TGTGCCAGCGGGACCGGGCAGTTCTTC

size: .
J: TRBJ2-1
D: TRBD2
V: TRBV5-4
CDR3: CASSSVNGLAGGLPEQFF
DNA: TGTGCCAGCAGCTCGGTTAATGGACTAGCGGGGGGGCTCCCCGAGCAGTTCTTC

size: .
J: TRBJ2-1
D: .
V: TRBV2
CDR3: CASSDQGSSYNEQFF
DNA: TGTGCCAGCAGTGACCAGGGAAGCTCCTACAATGAGCAGTTCTTC

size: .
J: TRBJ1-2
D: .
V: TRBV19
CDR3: CASSIGDTVGGYTF
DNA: TGTGCCAGTAGTATAGGGGACACTGTCGGTGGCTACACCTTC

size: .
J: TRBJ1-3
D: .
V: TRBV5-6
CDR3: CASSLSVRGSGNTIYF
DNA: TGTGCCAGCAGCTTGTCAGTGAGGGGCTCTGGAAACACCATATATTTT

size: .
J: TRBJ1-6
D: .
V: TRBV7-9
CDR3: CASSFQVDSPLHF
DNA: TGTGCCAGCAGCTTTCAGGTAGATTCACCCCTCCACTTT

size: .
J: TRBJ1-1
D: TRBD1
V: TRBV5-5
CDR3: CASSEGGVTGGGEAFF
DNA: TGTGCCAGCAGCGAAGGCGGGGTGACAGGGGGCGGTGAAGCTTTCTTT

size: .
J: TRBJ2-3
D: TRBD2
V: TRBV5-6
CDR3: CASSTSGGALTDTQYF
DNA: TGTGCCAGCAGCACTAGCGGGGGTGCCCTAACAGATACGCAGTATTTT

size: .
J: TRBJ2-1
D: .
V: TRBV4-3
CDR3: CASSQEASYNEQFF
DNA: TGCGCCAGCAGCCAAGAGGCCTCCTACAATGAGCAGTTCTTC

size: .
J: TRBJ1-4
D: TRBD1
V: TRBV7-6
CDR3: CASSSDRNEKLFF
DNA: TGTGCCAGCAGCTCGGACAGGAACGAAAAACTGTTTTTT

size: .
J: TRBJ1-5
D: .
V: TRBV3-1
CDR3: CASSQDGQVLRPQHF
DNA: TGTGCCAGCAGCCAAGATGGCCAGGTCCTACGGCCCCAGCATTTT

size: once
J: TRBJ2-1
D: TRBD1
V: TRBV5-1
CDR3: CASSLLDRGSYNEQFF
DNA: TGCGCCAGCAGCTTGCTAGACAGGGGGTCCTACAATGAGCAGTTCTTC

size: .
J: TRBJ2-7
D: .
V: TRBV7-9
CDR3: CASSLAGGLDEQYF
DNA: TGTGCCAGCAGCTTAGCGGGGGGGCTGGACGAGCAGTACTTC

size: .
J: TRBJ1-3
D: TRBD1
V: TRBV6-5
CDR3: CASSTTGQPNTIYF
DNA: TGTGCCAGCAGTACTACGGGACAGCCAAACACCATATATTTT

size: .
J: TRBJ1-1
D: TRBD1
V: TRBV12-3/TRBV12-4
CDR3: CASISGQGADEAFF
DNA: TGTGCCAGCATCTCGGGACAGGGGGCGGACGAAGCTTTCTTT

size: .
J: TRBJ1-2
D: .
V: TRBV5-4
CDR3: CASSPREANGYTF
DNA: TGTGCCAGCAGCCCGCGGGAAGCAAATGGCTACACCTTC

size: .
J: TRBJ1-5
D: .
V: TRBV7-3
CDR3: CASSPSTGMAQHF
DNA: TGTGCCAGCAGCCCCTCGACAGGCATGGCCCAGCATTTT

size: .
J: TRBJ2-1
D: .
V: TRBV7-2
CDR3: CASSSRTVSSYNEQFF
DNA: TGTGCCAGCAGCTCTAGGACAGTTTCCTCCTACAATGAGCAGTTCTTC

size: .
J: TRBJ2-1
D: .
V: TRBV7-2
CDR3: CASSPPSGYNEQFF
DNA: TGTGCCAGCAGCCCCCCTTCGGGATACAATGAGCAGTTCTTC

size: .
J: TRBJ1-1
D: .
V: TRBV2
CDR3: CASRDSIYTEAFF
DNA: TGTGCCAGCAGGGACAGTATCTACACTGAAGCTTTCTTT

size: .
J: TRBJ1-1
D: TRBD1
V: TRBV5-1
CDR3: CASSLDRAPGEAFF
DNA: TGCGCCAGCAGCCTCGACAGGGCTCCGGGGGAAGCTTTCTTT

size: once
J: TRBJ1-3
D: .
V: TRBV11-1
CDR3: CASSHGPGNTIYF
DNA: TGTGCCAGCAGCCACGGTCCGGGAAACACCATATATTTT

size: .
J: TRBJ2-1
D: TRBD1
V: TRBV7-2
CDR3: CASREIRQGFINEQFF
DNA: TGTGCCAGCAGAGAAATTCGACAGGGTTTCATTAATGAGCAGTTCTTC

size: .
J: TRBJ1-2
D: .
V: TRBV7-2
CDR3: CASSAGYYGYTF
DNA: TGTGCCAGCAGCGCAGGGTACTATGGCTACACCTTC

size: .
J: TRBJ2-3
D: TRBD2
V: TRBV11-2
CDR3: CASSLTAGGTDTQYF
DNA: TGTGCCAGCAGCTTAACAGCGGGGGGCACAGATACGCAGTATTTT

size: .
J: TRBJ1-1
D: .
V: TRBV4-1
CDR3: CASSQDTGNTEAFF
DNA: TGCGCCAGCAGCCAAGATACAGGGAACACTGAAGCTTTCTTT

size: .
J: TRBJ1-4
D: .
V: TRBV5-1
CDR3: CASSLAGDVINEKLFF
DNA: TGCGCCAGCAGCTTGGCGGGGGATGTGATTAATGAAAAACTGTTTTTT

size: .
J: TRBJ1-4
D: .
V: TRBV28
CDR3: CASSFGGVENEKLFF
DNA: TGTGCCAGCAGTTTCGGGGGGGTGGAAAATGAAAAACTGTTTTTT

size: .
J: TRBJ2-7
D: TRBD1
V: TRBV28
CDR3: CASRETGTGGTYEQYF
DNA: TGTGCCAGCAGGGAAACCGGGACAGGGGGCACCTACGAGCAGTACTTC

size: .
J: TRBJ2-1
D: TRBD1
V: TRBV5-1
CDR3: CASTGQGVNEQFF
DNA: TGCGCCAGCACCGGACAGGGGGTGAATGAGCAGTTCTTC

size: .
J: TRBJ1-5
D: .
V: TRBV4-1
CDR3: CASSQSQGLNQPQHF
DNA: TGCGCCAGCAGCCAATCCCAGGGACTCAATCAGCCCCAGCATTTT

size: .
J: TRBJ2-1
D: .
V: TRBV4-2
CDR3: CASSPTTTSISYNEQFF
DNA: TGTGCCAGCAGCCCTACAACCACTTCAATTTCCTACAATGAGCAGTTCTTC